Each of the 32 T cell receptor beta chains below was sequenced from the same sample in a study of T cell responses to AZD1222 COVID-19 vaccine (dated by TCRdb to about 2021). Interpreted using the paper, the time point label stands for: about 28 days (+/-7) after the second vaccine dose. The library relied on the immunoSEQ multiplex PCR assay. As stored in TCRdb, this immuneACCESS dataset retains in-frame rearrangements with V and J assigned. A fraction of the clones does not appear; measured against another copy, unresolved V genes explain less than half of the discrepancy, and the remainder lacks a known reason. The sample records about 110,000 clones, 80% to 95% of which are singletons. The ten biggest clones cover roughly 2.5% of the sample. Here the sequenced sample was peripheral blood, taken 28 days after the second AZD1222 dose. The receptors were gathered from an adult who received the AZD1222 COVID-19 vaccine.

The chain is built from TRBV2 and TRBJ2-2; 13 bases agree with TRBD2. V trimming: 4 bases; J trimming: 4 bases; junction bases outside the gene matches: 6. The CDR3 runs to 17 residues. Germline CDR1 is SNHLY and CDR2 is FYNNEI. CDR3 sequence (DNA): TGTGCCAGCAGTGGGACTAGCGGGGGCCGGGGCACCGGGGAGCTGTTTTTT. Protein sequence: CASSGTSGGRGTGELFF.

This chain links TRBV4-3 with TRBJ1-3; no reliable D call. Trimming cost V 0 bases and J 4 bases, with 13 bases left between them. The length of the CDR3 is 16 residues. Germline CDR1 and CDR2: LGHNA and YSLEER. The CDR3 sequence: CASSQDFRVEGNTIYF. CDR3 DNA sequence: TGCGCCAGCAGCCAAGATTTTAGGGTGGAAGGAAACACCATATATTTT.

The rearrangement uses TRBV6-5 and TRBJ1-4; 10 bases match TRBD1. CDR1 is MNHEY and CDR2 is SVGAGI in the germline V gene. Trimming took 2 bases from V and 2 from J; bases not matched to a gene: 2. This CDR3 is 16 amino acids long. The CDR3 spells CASSYDRGHTNEKLFF. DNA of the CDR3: TGTGCCAGCAGTTACGACAGGGGGCACACTAATGAAAAACTGTTTTTT.

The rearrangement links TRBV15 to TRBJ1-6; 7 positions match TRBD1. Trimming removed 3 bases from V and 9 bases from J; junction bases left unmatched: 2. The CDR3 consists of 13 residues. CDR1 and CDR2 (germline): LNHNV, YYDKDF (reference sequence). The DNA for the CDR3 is TGTGCCACCAGCAGCCGACAGGGTTCACCCCTCCACTTT. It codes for CATSSRQGSPLHF.

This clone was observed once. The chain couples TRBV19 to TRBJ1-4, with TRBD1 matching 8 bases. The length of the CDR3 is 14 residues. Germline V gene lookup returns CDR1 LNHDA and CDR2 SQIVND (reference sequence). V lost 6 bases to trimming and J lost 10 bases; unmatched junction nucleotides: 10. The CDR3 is CASRTGEGRAKLFF. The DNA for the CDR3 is TGTGCCAGTAGGACAGGGGAGGGTCGGGCAAAACTGTTTTTT.

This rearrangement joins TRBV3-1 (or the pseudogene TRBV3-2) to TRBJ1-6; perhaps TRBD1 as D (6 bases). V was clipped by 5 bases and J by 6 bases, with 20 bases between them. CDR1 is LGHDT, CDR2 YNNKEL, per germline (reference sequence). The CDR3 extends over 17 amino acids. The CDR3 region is CASSLQSRDISNSPLHF. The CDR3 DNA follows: TGTGCCAGCAGCTTGCAATCAAGGGACATTTCTAATTCACCCCTCCACTTT.

CDR3 sequence (DNA): TGTGCCAGCAGCCAAGATCAGGGACAGGCACGCGAAAAACTGTTTTTT. Encoded protein: CASSQDQGQAREKLFF. The J gene is TRBJ1-4, the V gene TRBV3-1 (or the pseudogene TRBV3-2); TRBD1 matches 8 bases. In germline, CDR1 is LGHDT, CDR2 YNNKEL (reference sequence). With V trimmed by 0 bases and J by 8 bases, 8 bases remained unmatched. This CDR3 is built from 16 residues.

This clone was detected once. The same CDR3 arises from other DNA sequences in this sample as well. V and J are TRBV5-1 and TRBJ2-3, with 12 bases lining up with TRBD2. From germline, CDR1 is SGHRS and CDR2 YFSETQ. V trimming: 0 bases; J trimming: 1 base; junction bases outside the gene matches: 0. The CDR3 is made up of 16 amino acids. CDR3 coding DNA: TGCGCCAGCAGCTTGGGACTAGCGGGGGGCACAGATACGCAGTATTTT. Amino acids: CASSLGLAGGTDTQYF.

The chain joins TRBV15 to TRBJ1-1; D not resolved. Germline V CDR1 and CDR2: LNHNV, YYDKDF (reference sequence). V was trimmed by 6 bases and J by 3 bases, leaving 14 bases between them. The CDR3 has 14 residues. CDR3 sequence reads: CATRTTSVDTEAFF. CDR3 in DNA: TGTGCCACCAGGACTACTTCAGTGGACACTGAAGCTTTCTTT.

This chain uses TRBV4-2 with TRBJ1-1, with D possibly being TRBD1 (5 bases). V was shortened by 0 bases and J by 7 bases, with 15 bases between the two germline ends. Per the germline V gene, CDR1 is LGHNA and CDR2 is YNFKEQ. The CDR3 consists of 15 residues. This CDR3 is CASSQDYPGKHEAFF. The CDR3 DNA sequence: TGTGCCAGCAGCCAAGATTATCCAGGGAAACATGAAGCTTTCTTT.

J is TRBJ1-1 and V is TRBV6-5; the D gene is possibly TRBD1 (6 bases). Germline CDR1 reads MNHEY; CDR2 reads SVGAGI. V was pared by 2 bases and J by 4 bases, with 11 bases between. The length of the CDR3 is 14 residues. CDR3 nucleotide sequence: TGTGCCAGCAGTTACGGTAGGGGGTCCACTGAAGCTTTCTTT. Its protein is CASSYGRGSTEAFF.

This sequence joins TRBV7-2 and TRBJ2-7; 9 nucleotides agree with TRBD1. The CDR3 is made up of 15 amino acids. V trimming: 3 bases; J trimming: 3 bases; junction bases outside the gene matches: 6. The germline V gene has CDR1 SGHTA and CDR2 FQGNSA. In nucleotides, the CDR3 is TGTGCCAGCAGCTTCCAACCGGACAGGGGCTACGAGCAGTACTTC. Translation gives CASSFQPDRGYEQYF.

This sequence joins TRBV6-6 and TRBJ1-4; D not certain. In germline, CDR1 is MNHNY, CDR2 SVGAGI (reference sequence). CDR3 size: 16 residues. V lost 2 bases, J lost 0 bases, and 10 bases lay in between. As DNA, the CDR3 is TGTGCCAGCAGTTACGGGCCAGAAGCAACTAATGAAAAACTGTTTTTT. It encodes CASSYGPEATNEKLFF.

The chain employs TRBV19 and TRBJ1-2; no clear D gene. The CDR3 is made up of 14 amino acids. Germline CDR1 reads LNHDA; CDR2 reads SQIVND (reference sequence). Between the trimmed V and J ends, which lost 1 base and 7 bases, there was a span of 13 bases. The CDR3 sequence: CASSIGTALAGYTF. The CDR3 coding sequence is TGTGCCAGTAGTATAGGAACCGCCCTCGCTGGCTACACCTTC.

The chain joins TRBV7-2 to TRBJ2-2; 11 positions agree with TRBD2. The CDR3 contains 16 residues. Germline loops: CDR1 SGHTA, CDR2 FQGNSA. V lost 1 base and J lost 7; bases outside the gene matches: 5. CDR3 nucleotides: TGTGCCAGCAGCTTAGGCCCTAGCGGGGGGTTCGGGGAGCTGTTTTTT. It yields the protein CASSLGPSGGFGELFF. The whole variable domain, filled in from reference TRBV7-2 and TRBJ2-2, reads GAGVSQSPSNKVTEKGKDVELRCDPISGHTALYWYRQSLGQGLEFLIYFQGNSAPDKSGLPSDRFSAERTGGSVSTLTIQRTQQEDSAVYLCASSLGPSGGFGELFFGEGSRLTVL.

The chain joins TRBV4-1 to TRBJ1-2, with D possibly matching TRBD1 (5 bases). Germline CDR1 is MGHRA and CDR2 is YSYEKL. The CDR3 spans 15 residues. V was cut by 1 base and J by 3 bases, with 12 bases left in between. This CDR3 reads CASSQVGGEDYGYTF. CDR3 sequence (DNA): TGCGCCAGCAGCCAAGTGGGGGGAGAGGACTATGGCTACACCTTC.

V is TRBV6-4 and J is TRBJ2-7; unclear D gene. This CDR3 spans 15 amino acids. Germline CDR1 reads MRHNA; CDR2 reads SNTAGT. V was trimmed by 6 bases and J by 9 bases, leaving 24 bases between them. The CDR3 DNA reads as TGTGCCAGCAGACGTACCGGACCACCAGCTACGGGGCAGTACTTC. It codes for CASRRTGPPATGQYF.

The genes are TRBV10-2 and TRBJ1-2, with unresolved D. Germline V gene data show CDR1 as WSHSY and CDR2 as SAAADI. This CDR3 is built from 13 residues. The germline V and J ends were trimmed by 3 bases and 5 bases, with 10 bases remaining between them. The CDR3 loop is CASSEGPAYGYTF. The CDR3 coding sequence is TGCGCCAGCAGTGAAGGGCCCGCTTATGGCTACACCTTC.

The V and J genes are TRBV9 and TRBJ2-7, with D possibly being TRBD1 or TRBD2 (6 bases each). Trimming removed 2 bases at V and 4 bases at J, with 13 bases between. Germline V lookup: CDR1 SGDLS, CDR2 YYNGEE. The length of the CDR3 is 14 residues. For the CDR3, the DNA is TGTGCCAGCAGCGTTCTGGGGGGCGGTTACGAGCAGTACTTC. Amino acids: CASSVLGGGYEQYF.

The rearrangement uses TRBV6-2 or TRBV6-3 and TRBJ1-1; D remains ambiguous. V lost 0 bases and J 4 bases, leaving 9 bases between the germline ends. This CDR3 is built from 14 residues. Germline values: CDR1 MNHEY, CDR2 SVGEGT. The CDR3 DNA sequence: TGTGCCAGCAGTTACTCGGGAGGCCGCACTGAAGCTTTCTTT. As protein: CASSYSGGRTEAFF.

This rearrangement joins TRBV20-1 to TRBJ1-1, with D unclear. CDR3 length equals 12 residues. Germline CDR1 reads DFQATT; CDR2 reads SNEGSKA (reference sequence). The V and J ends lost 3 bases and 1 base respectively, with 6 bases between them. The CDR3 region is CSASEPNTEAFF. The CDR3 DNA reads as TGCAGTGCTAGTGAACCGAACACTGAAGCTTTCTTT.

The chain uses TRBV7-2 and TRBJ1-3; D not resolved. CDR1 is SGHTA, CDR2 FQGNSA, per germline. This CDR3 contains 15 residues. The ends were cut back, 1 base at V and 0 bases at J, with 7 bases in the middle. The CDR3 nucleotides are TGTGCCAGCAGCTTAGGACGGGCCTCTGGAAACACCATATATTTT. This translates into CASSLGRASGNTIYF.

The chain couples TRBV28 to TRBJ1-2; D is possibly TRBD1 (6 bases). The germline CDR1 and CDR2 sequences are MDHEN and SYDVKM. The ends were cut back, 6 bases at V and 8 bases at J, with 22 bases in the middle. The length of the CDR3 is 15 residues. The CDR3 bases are TGTGCCAGCAGAATCCCACACGGGGGCGGGGGGGGCTACACCTTC. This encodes CASRIPHGGGGGYTF.

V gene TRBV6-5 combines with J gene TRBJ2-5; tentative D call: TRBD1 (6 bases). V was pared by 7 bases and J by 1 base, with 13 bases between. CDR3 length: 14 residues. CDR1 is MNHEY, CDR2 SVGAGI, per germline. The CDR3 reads CASTGTGLQETQYF. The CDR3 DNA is TGTGCCAGCACCGGAACAGGGCTCCAAGAGACCCAGTACTTC.

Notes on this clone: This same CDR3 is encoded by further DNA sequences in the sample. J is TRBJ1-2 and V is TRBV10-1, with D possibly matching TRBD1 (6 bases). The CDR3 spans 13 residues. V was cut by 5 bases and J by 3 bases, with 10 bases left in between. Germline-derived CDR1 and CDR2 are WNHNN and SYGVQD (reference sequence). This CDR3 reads CASSPGGDYGYTF. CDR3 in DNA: TGCGCCAGCAGTCCCGGGGGCGACTATGGCTACACCTTC.

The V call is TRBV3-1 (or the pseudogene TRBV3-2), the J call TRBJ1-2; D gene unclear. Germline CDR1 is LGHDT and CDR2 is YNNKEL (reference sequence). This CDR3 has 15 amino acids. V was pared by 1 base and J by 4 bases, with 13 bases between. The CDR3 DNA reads TGTGCCAGCAGCCAAGGTTACAAGTCCCCCTATGGCTACACCTTC. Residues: CASSQGYKSPYGYTF.

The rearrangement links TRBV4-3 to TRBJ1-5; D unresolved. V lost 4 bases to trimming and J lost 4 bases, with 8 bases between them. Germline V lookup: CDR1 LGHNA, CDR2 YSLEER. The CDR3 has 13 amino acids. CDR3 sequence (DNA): TGCGCCAGCAGCCCGGGCGGGAATCAGCCCCAGCATTTT. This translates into CASSPGGNQPQHF.

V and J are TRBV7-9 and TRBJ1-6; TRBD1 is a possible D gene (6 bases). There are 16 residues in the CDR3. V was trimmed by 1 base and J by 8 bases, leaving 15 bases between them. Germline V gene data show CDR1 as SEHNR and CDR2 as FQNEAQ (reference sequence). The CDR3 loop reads CASSLGGGRAYSPLHF. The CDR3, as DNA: TGTGCCAGCAGCTTAGGGGGGGGCAGGGCTTATTCACCCCTCCACTTT. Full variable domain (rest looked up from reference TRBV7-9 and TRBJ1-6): DTGVSQNPRHKITKRGQNVTFRCDPISEHNRLYWYRQTLGQGPEFLTYFQNEAQLEKSRLLSDRFSAERPKGSFSTLEIQRTEQGDSAMYLCASSLGGGRAYSPLHFGNGTRLTVT.

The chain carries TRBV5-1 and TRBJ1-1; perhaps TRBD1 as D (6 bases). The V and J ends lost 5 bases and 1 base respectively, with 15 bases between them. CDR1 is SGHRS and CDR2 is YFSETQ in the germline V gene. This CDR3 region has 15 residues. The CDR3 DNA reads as TGCGCCAGCAGAGGACTCTTGGGGGCGAACACTGAAGCTTTCTTT. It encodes CASRGLLGANTEAFF.

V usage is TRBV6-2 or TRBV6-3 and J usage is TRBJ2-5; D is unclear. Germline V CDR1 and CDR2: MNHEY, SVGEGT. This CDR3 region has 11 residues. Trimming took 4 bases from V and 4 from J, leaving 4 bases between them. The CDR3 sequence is CASSLTETQYF. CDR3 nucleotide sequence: TGTGCCAGCAGTTTAACAGAGACCCAGTACTTC.

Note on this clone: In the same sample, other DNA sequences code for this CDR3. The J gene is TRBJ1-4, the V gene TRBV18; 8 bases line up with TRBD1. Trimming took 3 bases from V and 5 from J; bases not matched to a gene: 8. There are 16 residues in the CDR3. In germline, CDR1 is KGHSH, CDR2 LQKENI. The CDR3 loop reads CASSPPGAGGNEKLFF. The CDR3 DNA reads TGTGCCAGCTCACCCCCGGGGGCAGGGGGCAATGAAAAACTGTTTTTT.

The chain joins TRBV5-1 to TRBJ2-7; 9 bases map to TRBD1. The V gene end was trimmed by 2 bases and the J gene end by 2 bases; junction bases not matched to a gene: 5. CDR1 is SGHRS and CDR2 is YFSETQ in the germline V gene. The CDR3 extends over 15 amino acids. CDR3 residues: CASSLTGTGPYEQYF. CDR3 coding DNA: TGCGCCAGCAGCTTAACCGGGACAGGGCCCTACGAGCAGTACTTC. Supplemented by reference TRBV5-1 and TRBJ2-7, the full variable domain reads KAGVTQTPRYLIKTRGQQVTLSCSPISGHRSVSWYQQTPGQGLQFLFEYFSETQRNKGNFPGRFSGRQFSNSRSEMNVSTLELGDSALYLCASSLTGTGPYEQYFGPGTRLTVT.